One and the same sample provided the 27 T cell receptor beta chains below, sequenced in a study of blood T cell repertoires in COVID-19. TCRdb keeps only in-frame clones here, not all; method: immunoSEQ multiplex PCR. The sample gives fewer than 350,000 clones, approximately 80% of which show up once; less than 3% is in the top ten. Sequenced input: peripheral blood. The receptors stem from a woman in her fifties or sixties with active or convalescent COVID-19.

This chain connects TRBV2 to TRBJ1-1; D is unresolved. There are 11 residues in the CDR3. Germline values: CDR1 SNHLY, CDR2 FYNNEI. Trimming shortened V by 7 bases and J by 8 bases, and 11 bases separated the two germline ends. CDR3 sequence: CASTFGGEAFF. In nucleotides, the CDR3 is TGTGCCAGCACATTTGGAGGGGAAGCTTTCTTT.

A few counts support this clone. The V gene is TRBV11-2, the J gene TRBJ2-3; 7 nucleotides align to TRBD1. The CDR3 loop spans 14 amino acids. Losses at the gene ends were 5 bases for V and 2 bases for J; bases not matched to a gene: 4. Germline assignment: CDR1 SGHAT and CDR2 FQNNGV. The DNA for the CDR3 is TGTGCCAGCAGCGGGGGACAGTTCACAGATACGCAGTATTTT. Residues: CASSGGQFTDTQYF.

This clone was seen a few times. This chain links TRBV19 with TRBJ2-7; weak D call: TRBD1 (6 bases). Germline V CDR1 and CDR2: LNHDA, SQIVND (reference sequence). Trimming removed 4 bases at V and 0 bases at J, with 10 bases between. This CDR3 is built from 14 residues. The CDR3 nucleotides are TGTGCCAGTAGTAAGGGGACACGCTCCTACGAGCAGTACTTC. Its protein is CASSKGTRSYEQYF.

As for this clone: One end of the junction varies from germline; a read error may be responsible. The J gene is TRBJ2-1, the V gene TRBV10-3, with 11 bases lining up with TRBD1. This CDR3 is built from 16 residues. CDR1 is ENHRY, CDR2 SYGVKD, per germline. DNA for the CDR3: TGTGCCGTCAGAACGAGACGGGGGACAGGGGGCAATGAGCAGTTCTTC. The encoded protein is CAVRTRRGTGGNEQFF.

The rearrangement joins TRBV5-8 to TRBJ1-4; D ambiguous. V was trimmed by 0 bases and J by 11 bases, leaving 8 bases between them. The CDR3 length is 12 residues. CDR1 and CDR2 (germline): SGHTS, YDEGEE. This CDR3 is CASSLESRKLFF. The CDR3 DNA is TGTGCCAGCAGCTTGGAGAGCCGTAAACTGTTTTTT.

The chain combines TRBV6-5 with TRBJ2-4; tentatively, D is TRBD2 (5 bases). This CDR3 comprises 14 residues. Trimming left V 8 bases short and J 3 bases short, with 14 bases between. Germline V gene data show CDR1 as MNHEY and CDR2 as SVGAGI. The CDR3 is CASSSSGVKNIQYF. As DNA, the CDR3 is TGTGCCAGCTCCAGTTCCGGGGTCAAAAACATTCAGTACTTC.

The chain joins TRBV7-9 to TRBJ2-2; a weak D match, TRBD1 (6 bases). The germline CDR1 and CDR2 sequences are SEHNR and FQNEAQ (reference sequence). Trimming removed 3 bases at V and 3 bases at J, with 8 bases between. The CDR3 spans 14 residues. CDR3 nucleotides: TGTGCCAGCAGCTTGGACAGCTACACCGGGGAGCTGTTTTTT. It codes for CASSLDSYTGELFF.

Points on this clone: The sample contains more than one DNA sequence encoding this CDR3. The chain recombines TRBV9 with TRBJ2-3; TRBD2 aligns across 8 bases. Trimming at V came to 0 bases and at J to 0 bases, leaving 3 bases not matched to a gene. Germline V gene sequence: CDR1 SGDLS, CDR2 YYNGEE. The CDR3 has 16 residues. DNA for the CDR3: TGTGCCAGCAGCGTAGCCGGGGGGGCCAGCACAGATACGCAGTATTTT. This translates into CASSVAGGASTDTQYF.

The chain carries TRBV6-5 and TRBJ1-2, with TRBD1 matching over 9 bases. Germline-derived CDR1 and CDR2 are MNHEY and SVGAGI. The ends lost 8 bases at V and 6 bases at J; junction bases unmatched: 7. This CDR3 is built from 13 residues. DNA for the CDR3: TGTGCCAGCGGACGGACAGGGGAAGATGGCTACACCTTC. As protein: CASGRTGEDGYTF.

V is TRBV10-3 and J is TRBJ1-4; 10 nucleotides line up with TRBD1. The germline gives CDR1 ENHRY, CDR2 SYGVKD. The junction had 6 bases not matched to a gene; V was cut back by 2 bases and J by 6 bases. The CDR3 consists of 16 residues. CDR3 in amino acids: CAISEAGTGADEKLFF. CDR3 sequence (DNA): TGTGCCATCAGTGAGGCGGGGACAGGGGCAGATGAAAAACTGTTTTTT.

The rearrangement links TRBV7-9 to TRBJ1-3, with D possibly TRBD1 on 5 matching bases. The germline V gene has CDR1 SEHNR and CDR2 FQNEAQ (reference sequence). This CDR3 is 16 amino acids long. Trimming left V 4 bases short and J 2 bases short, with 15 bases between. For the CDR3, the DNA is TGTGCCAGCAGCTCATCAGGGACTTCCCCTGGAAACACCATATATTTT. Residues: CASSSSGTSPGNTIYF.

This clone was recorded many times. The chain has TRBV19 and TRBJ2-7, with 10 bases identical to TRBD2. The CDR3 has 16 residues. Trimming took 1 base from V and 3 from J; bases not matched to a gene: 6. Germline CDR1 is LNHDA and CDR2 is SQIVND (reference sequence). CDR3 sequence reads: CASSIALAGAYYEQYF. The CDR3 nucleotides are TGTGCCAGTAGTATAGCGCTAGCGGGGGCTTACTACGAGCAGTACTTC.

V usage is TRBV7-2 and J usage is TRBJ2-7, with TRBD1 as a possible D gene (6 bases). V was clipped by 1 base and J by 2 bases, with 12 bases between them. The CDR3 has 15 residues. CDR1 and CDR2 (germline): SGHTA, FQGNSA. The CDR3 sequence is CASSLDTGPPYEQYF. CDR3 DNA sequence: TGTGCCAGCAGCTTAGACACAGGGCCCCCCTACGAGCAGTACTTC.

This clone occurred once. The rearrangement joins TRBV9 to TRBJ2-7; D is unresolved. This CDR3 is 14 amino acids long. Germline CDR1 reads SGDLS; CDR2 reads YYNGEE. Trimming took 3 bases from V and 1 from J, leaving 11 bases between them. Here the CDR3 reads CASSARLLSYEQYF. CDR3 coding DNA: TGTGCCAGCAGCGCCAGACTCTTGTCCTACGAGCAGTACTTC.

This clone has more than one count but fewer than ten. The chain recombines TRBV3-1 (or the pseudogene TRBV3-2) with TRBJ1-2; D is possibly TRBD1 (5 bases). The CDR3 covers 14 residues. With 0 bases removed from V and 6 bases from J, the gap between germline ends came to 11 bases. Germline loops: CDR1 LGHDT, CDR2 YNNKEL (reference sequence). CDR3 coding DNA: TGTGCCAGCAGCCAAGATGTTTTCAGGGATGGCTACACCTTC. It specifies CASSQDVFRDGYTF.

The rearrangement joins TRBV9 to TRBJ1-3, with TRBD1 matching 7 bases. Unmatched junction bases numbered 4, after V lost 1 base and J lost 0 bases. Germline V gene data show CDR1 as SGDLS and CDR2 as YYNGEE. This CDR3 contains 16 residues. DNA of the CDR3: TGTGCCAGCAGCGTAATGACAGGGAGCTCTGGAAACACCATATATTTT. It yields the protein CASSVMTGSSGNTIYF.

This clone was recorded a few times. The chain uses TRBV7-9 and TRBJ2-7; TRBD2 aligns across 9 bases. Trimming took 4 bases from V and 1 from J; bases not matched to a gene: 11. This CDR3 is 17 amino acids long. The germline gives CDR1 SEHNR, CDR2 FQNEAQ (reference sequence). CDR3 protein: CASSSLGVAGDSYEQYF. Here the CDR3 DNA reads TGTGCCAGCAGCTCCCTTGGAGTAGCGGGGGATTCCTACGAGCAGTACTTC.

This rearrangement joins TRBV24-1 to TRBJ2-2, with 8 bases matching TRBD1. CDR3 size: 14 residues. CDR1 and CDR2 (germline): KGHDR, SFDVKD. J was trimmed by 8 bases and V by 4 bases; bases with no gene match: 5. Here the CDR3 reads CATSEQGQAGELFF. As DNA, the CDR3 is TGTGCCACCAGTGAGCAGGGACAGGCAGGGGAGCTGTTTTTT.

This clone is a singleton in its sample. This rearrangement joins TRBV5-6 to TRBJ2-5; D is possibly TRBD1 (6 bases). The CDR3 has 15 amino acids. CDR1 is SGHDT and CDR2 is YYEEEE in the germline V gene. Trimming pared 0 bases from V and 4 bases from J, leaving 13 bases between. CDR3 sequence reads: CASSLGLGRGETQYF. In nucleotides, the CDR3 is TGTGCCAGCAGCTTGGGTCTAGGCAGGGGAGAGACCCAGTACTTC. The whole variable domain, remainder taken from reference TRBV5-6 and TRBJ2-5, is DAGVTQSPTHLIKTRGQQVTLRCSPKSGHDTVSWYQQALGQGPQFIFQYYEEEERQRGNFPDRFSGHQFPNYSSELNVNALLLGDSALYLCASSLGLGRGETQYFGPGTRLLVL.

The CDR3 sequence: CSASVGGTNYGYTF. CDR3 DNA: TGCAGTGCTAGTGTTGGGGGCACTAACTATGGCTACACCTTC. The V and J genes are TRBV20-1 and TRBJ1-2; TRBD1 might be the D (6 bases). Germline V lookup: CDR1 DFQATT, CDR2 SNEGSKA (reference sequence). CDR3 length equals 14 residues. Trimming left V 3 bases short and J 0 bases short, with 11 bases between.

This clone came up once. The gene calls are TRBV3-1 (or the pseudogene TRBV3-2) and TRBJ1-6; 9 nucleotides line up with TRBD1. Germline CDR1 and CDR2: LGHDT and YNNKEL (reference sequence). The CDR3 consists of 19 residues. J lost 0 bases, V lost 3 bases, and 9 bases had no gene match. CDR3 protein: CASSQGQGILISYNSPLHF. CDR3 coding DNA: TGTGCCAGCAGCCAGGGACAGGGTATCTTGATCTCCTATAATTCACCCCTCCACTTT.

This rearrangement joins TRBV2 to TRBJ1-4, with a weak D call TRBD1 (6 bases). V was cut by 1 base and J by 4 bases, with 13 bases left in between. CDR1 and CDR2 (germline): SNHLY, FYNNEI. The CDR3 is made up of 16 amino acids. In DNA form, the CDR3 reads TGTGCCAGCAGTGAAGTAGGGGGGGCGGGTAATGAAAAACTGTTTTTT. Protein product: CASSEVGGAGNEKLFF.

The rearrangement uses TRBV6-1 and TRBJ1-2; 7 positions agree with TRBD1. This CDR3 contains 15 residues. Germline values: CDR1 MNHNS, CDR2 SASEGT. Trimming took 0 bases from V and 4 from J; bases not matched to a gene: 5. The CDR3 DNA is TGTGCCAGCAGTGAAGCCCCAGGGGGGAGCTATGGCTACACCTTC. It codes for CASSEAPGGSYGYTF.

The chain combines TRBV3-1 (or the pseudogene TRBV3-2) with TRBJ2-2; 15 positions match TRBD2. The germline gives CDR1 LGHDT, CDR2 YNNKEL (reference sequence). Trimming cost V 0 bases and J 2 bases; bases outside gene matches: 7. This CDR3 has 20 residues. This CDR3 is CASSQDFGTSGGLNTGELFF. CDR3 nucleotides: TGTGCCAGCAGCCAAGATTTCGGGACTAGCGGGGGGCTAAACACCGGGGAGCTGTTTTTT.

This chain uses TRBV2 with TRBJ1-5; 8 bases align to TRBD1. The CDR3 contains 15 residues. In germline, CDR1 is SNHLY, CDR2 FYNNEI. The V and J ends lost 6 bases and 3 bases, in that order; junction bases with no gene match: 7. The CDR3 sequence: CASRNGQGPNQPQHF. For the CDR3, the DNA is TGTGCCAGCAGAAATGGACAGGGCCCCAATCAGCCCCAGCATTTT.

The chain recombines TRBV7-2 with TRBJ2-7, with D tentatively TRBD1 (6 bases). CDR1 is SGHTA and CDR2 is FQGNSA in the germline V gene. The germline V and J ends were trimmed by 3 bases and 3 bases, with 12 bases remaining between them. The CDR3 contains 14 residues. The CDR3 loop is CASSLNRANYEQYF. CDR3 sequence (DNA): TGTGCCAGCAGCTTGAACAGGGCTAACTACGAGCAGTACTTC.

CDR3 coding DNA: TGTGCCAGTAGTATTCGGGGGGACGGTTCACCCCTCCACTTT. It yields the protein CASSIRGDGSPLHF. The V and J genes are TRBV19 and TRBJ1-6; tentative D call: TRBD1 (5 bases). Per germline, CDR1 LNHDA and CDR2 SQIVND (reference sequence). This CDR3 is built from 14 residues. V lost 3 bases to trimming and J lost 9 bases, with 12 bases between them. The full variable domain, its missing parts supplied by reference TRBV19 and TRBJ1-6, is DGGITQSPKYLFRKEGQNVTLSCEQNLNHDAMYWYRQDPGQGLRLIYYSQIVNDFQKGDIAEGYSVSREKKESFPLTVTSAQKNPTAFYLCASSIRGDGSPLHFGNGTRLTVT.